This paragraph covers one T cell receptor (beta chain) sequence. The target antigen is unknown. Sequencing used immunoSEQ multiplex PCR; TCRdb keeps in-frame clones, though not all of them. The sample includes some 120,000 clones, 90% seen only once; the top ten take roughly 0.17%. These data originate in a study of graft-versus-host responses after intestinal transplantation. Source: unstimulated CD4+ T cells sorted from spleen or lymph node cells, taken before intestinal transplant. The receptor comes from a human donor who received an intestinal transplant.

CDR3 protein: CASSRQDPSYNEQFF. The CDR3 coding sequence is TGTGCCAGCAGCAGACAGGACCCCTCCTACAATGAGCAGTTCTTC. The chain carries TRBV6-1 and TRBJ2-1; a weak D match, TRBD1 (6 bases). Trimming removed 6 bases at V and 0 bases at J, with 12 bases between. CDR3 size: 15 residues. Per germline, CDR1 MNHNS and CDR2 SASEGT.